One sample yielded the 15 T cell receptor beta chains listed below, sequenced in a study of T cells after yellow fever vaccination. In TCRdb, the 5' RACE reads were re-called with MiXCR into one record per CDR3 protein. Of about 300,000 distinct CDR3 sequences in the sample, around 7% were seen once. The source material was PBMCs, sampled about 49 days after the first yellow fever vaccination. The receptor set was obtained from a man aged 18 to 29 who received the YFV17D yellow fever vaccine.

The chain is built from TRBV7-8 and TRBJ2-7, with a weak D call TRBD1 (6 bases). The CDR3 totals 15 residues. V lost 5 bases to trimming and J lost 4 bases, with 18 bases between them. Germline CDR1 SGHVS, CDR2 FQNEAQ. CDR3 loop: CASSPEETGRYEQYF. The CDR3 coding sequence is TGTGCCAGCAGCCCAGAAGAGACAGGAAGGTACGAGCAGTACTTC.

This clonotype was seen ten or more times. The rearrangement links TRBV5-1 to TRBJ2-7, with unresolved D. The CDR3 covers 13 residues. Germline CDR1 and CDR2: SGHRS and YFSETQ. V was shortened by 2 bases and J by 3 bases, with 9 bases between the two germline ends. DNA of the CDR3: TGCGCCAGCAGCTTATTAGCCGGCTACGAGCAGTACGTC. Encoded protein: CASSLLAGYEQYV.

Many counts were recorded for this clonotype. This chain joins TRBV7-8 and TRBJ2-1, with D possibly TRBD1 on 6 matching bases. The germline V gene encodes CDR1 SGHVS and CDR2 FQNEAQ. Trimming left V 6 bases short and J 5 bases short, with 8 bases between. The CDR3 spans 12 residues. CDR3 DNA sequence: TGTGCCAGCAGGGGGGCGGACAATGAGCAGTTCTTC. Translated, it gives CASRGADNEQFF.

The table lists this clonotype with many counts. The chain has TRBV5-6 and TRBJ2-1; D is unclear. V was shortened by 4 bases and J by 8 bases, with 13 bases between the two germline ends. Germline lookup yields CDR1 SGHDT and CDR2 YYEEEE. The CDR3 spans 13 residues. CDR3 protein: CASSPVLVDEQFF. CDR3 nucleotide sequence: TGTGCCAGCAGCCCGGTTCTGGTCGATGAGCAGTTCTTC.

Written as DNA, the CDR3 is TGTGCCAGCAGCTTGCCCGTTGGTAGCCAAGAGACCCAGTACTTC. This sequence encodes CASSLPVGSQETQYF. The rearrangement links TRBV5-4 to TRBJ2-5; no firm D call. V dropped 1 base and J dropped 1 base, with 11 bases sitting between them. The CDR3 is 15 amino acids. CDR1 and CDR2 (germline): SGHNT, YYREEE (reference sequence).

This clonotype has ten or more counts. This chain connects TRBV4-2 to TRBJ1-2; D not certain. Deletions cut 0 bases from V and 7 bases from J, with 12 bases between. The CDR3 has 14 residues. Germline V gene lookup returns CDR1 LGHNA and CDR2 YNFKEQ. The CDR3 DNA follows: TGTGCCAGCAGCCAAGAGAACGCGGACGGTGGCTACACCTTC. This gives the protein CASSQENADGGYTF.

This clonotype was detected only a few times. The chain recombines TRBV20-1 with TRBJ2-7; 7 positions agree with TRBD2. The CDR3 has 14 residues. Germline CDR1 DFQATT, CDR2 SNEGSKA (reference sequence). V dropped 2 bases and J dropped 2; count of bases not matched to a gene: 6. This CDR3 reads CSARLAGETYEQYF. Written as DNA, the CDR3 is TGCAGTGCTAGATTAGCGGGTGAGACCTACGAGCAGTACTTC.

The chain couples TRBV5-1 to TRBJ1-6; 8 bases align to TRBD1. The CDR3 contains 16 residues. Trimming removed 2 bases from V and 10 bases from J; junction bases left unmatched: 11. CDR1 and CDR2 (germline): SGHRS, YFSETQ. The chain's CDR3 is CASSFGQGARGSPLHF. For the CDR3, the DNA is TGCGCCAGCAGCTTTGGGCAGGGGGCGCGTGGATCACCCCTCCACTTT. The full variable domain, with the rest looked up from reference TRBV5-1 and TRBJ1-6, is KAGVTQTPRYLIKTRGQQVTLSCSPISGHRSVSWYQQTPGQGLQFLFEYFSETQRNKGNFPGRFSGRQFSNSRSEMNVSTLELGDSALYLCASSFGQGARGSPLHFGNGTRLTVT.

The rearrangement links TRBV5-6 to TRBJ2-3, with D tentatively TRBD1 (6 bases). Germline V gives CDR1 SGHDT, CDR2 YYEEEE. Trimming removed 4 bases from V and 4 bases from J, with 10 bases in between. The CDR3 has 13 residues. The CDR3: CASSRQEADTQYF. The CDR3, as DNA: TGTGCCAGCAGCAGACAGGAAGCAGATACGCAGTATTTT.

In this sample, this clonotype turned up once. The chain couples TRBV7-8 to TRBJ2-1, with 9 bases matching TRBD1. CDR1 SGHVS and CDR2 FQNEAQ come from the germline V gene. The CDR3 runs to 18 residues. V was pared by 5 bases and J by 4 bases, with 15 bases of the junction left unmatched. The CDR3 region has the DNA TGTGCCAGCAGCCCGAGCGCGAACAGGGGGCGAAGATACAATGAGCAGTTCTTC. It encodes CASSPSANRGRRYNEQFF.

This clonotype was seen a handful of times. The gene calls are TRBV5-1 and TRBJ2-7; TRBD2 matches at 11 bases. Looked up from germline, CDR1 is SGHRS and CDR2 is YFSETQ. Losses at the gene ends were 3 bases for V and 4 bases for J; bases not matched to a gene: 0. The CDR3 spans 13 residues. The CDR3 DNA sequence: TGCGCCAGCAGCTGGACTAGCGGGTACGAGCAGTACTTC. It translates to CASSWTSGYEQYF. The whole variable domain, filled in from reference TRBV5-1 and TRBJ2-7, reads KAGVTQTPRYLIKTRGQQVTLSCSPISGHRSVSWYQQTPGQGLQFLFEYFSETQRNKGNFPGRFSGRQFSNSRSEMNVSTLELGDSALYLCASSWTSGYEQYFGPGTRLTVT.

This clonotype was detected only a few times. The J gene is TRBJ1-1, the V gene TRBV5-4, with D perhaps matching TRBD1 (5 bases). Germline values: CDR1 SGHNT, CDR2 YYREEE (reference sequence). The V gene lost 4 bases and the J gene lost 1 base, with 14 bases spanning the gap. The CDR3 runs 15 residues. The CDR3 nucleotides are TGTGCCAGCAGCCGAGTTAAGGGGACGAACACTGAAGCTTTCTTT. Its protein product is CASSRVKGTNTEAFF.

The sample holds many counts of this clonotype. The chain uses TRBV28 and TRBJ2-1; D perhaps matches TRBD2 (5 bases). The germline CDR1 and CDR2 sequences are MDHEN and SYDVKM. The CDR3 sequence is 15 residues long. V lost 4 bases, J lost 8 bases, and 18 bases lay in between. CDR3 sequence reads: CASSYQDRWGDEQFF. The CDR3 DNA sequence: TGTGCCAGCAGTTATCAGGACCGTTGGGGAGATGAGCAGTTCTTC. Complete variable domain (other parts from reference TRBV28 and TRBJ2-1): DVKVTQSSRYLVKRTGEKVFLECVQDMDHENMFWYRQDPGLGLRLIYFSYDVKMKEKGDIPEGYSVSREKKERFSLILESASTNQTSMYLCASSYQDRWGDEQFFGPGTRLTVL.

The CDR3 bases are TGTGCCTGGACCGGTGCAACTAATGAAAAACTGTTTTTT. The encoded protein is CAWTGATNEKLFF. The chain employs TRBV30 and TRBJ1-4; D is uncertain. Germline assignment: CDR1 GTSNPN and CDR2 SVGIG (reference sequence). With 4 bases removed from V and 0 bases from J, the gap between germline ends came to 6 bases. The CDR3 extends over 13 amino acids.

This clonotype has a count of ten or more. The chain is built from TRBV20-1 and TRBJ2-5; D not resolved. There are 12 residues in the CDR3. Germline V gives CDR1 DFQATT, CDR2 SNEGSKA (reference sequence). V was pared by 6 bases and J by 2 bases, with 10 bases between. CDR3 sequence reads: CSAPRLQETQYF. CDR3 sequence (DNA): TGCAGTGCCCCCAGGTTACAAGAGACCCAGTACTTC.